Sequencing of this T cell receptor (beta chain) was carried out in a study of shared clonotypes between healthy human individuals. The table lists this clone with a few counts. Its antigen is still unknown. General observations from the study: Researchers sampled only blood; tissue repertoires likely differ.

The assay was run at deep level. Method: immunoSEQ multiplex PCR; TCRdb's copy keeps in-frame clones and lacks some. The table records 550,000 to 700,000 clones, 73% of them present only once. Sequenced: memory CD4+ T cells sorted from blood. Subset in this sample: CD45RA-negative fraction. The source of this sequence is a woman aged 25 to 39 in good health.

As DNA, the CDR3 is TGTGCCAGCGGGCTAGGGACTTCGGTCCGTGAAAAACTGTTTTTT. Its translation: CASGLGTSVREKLFF. The chain uses TRBV25-1 and TRBJ1-4; perhaps TRBD1 as D (5 bases). This CDR3 is built from 15 residues. CDR1 is MGHDK and CDR2 is SYGVNS in the germline V gene. V was cut by 8 bases and J by 7 bases, with 20 bases left in between.